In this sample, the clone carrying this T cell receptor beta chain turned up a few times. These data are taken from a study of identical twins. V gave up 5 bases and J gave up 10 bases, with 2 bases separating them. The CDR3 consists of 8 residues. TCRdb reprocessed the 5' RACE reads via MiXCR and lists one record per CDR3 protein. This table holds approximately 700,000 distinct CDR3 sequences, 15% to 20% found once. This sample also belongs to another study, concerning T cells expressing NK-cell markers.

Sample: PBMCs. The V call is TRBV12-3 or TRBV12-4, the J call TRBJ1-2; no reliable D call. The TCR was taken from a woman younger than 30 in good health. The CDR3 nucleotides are TGTGCCAGCAGTCACTACACCTTC. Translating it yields CASSHYTF.